Shown below are 22 T cell receptor beta chains from a single sample sequenced in a study of regulatory T cells in long-lasting Graves disease (dated by TCRdb to the early 2020s). In the paper's terms, the time point label means: persistent/refractory GD, antithyroid drugs over 5 years with positive TRAb. For both TCR sequencing and RNA sequencing, RNA was extracted from PBMCs in TRIzol. The library was made by multiplex PCR. The sequencer was an Illumina HiSeq 4000. iRepertoire HTBI primers and Arm-PCR amplification of CDR3 regions were used to construct TCR beta libraries. In-frame beta chains were kept once TCRdb had trimmed the public reads at Q25 with fastp and called clones with MiXCR. Rows merge per CDR3 protein into single entries with the most common DNA and genes. This sample lists 400,000 to 500,000 distinct CDR3 sequences; about 21% were detected once. Jointly, the top ten make up around an eighth of the sample.

Here the sequenced sample was peripheral blood mononuclear cells (PBMCs), taken when the disease was refractory, from a patient treated with antithyroid drugs. The receptors derive from a female donor with Graves disease.

This clonotype was observed many times. The chain couples TRBV20-1 to TRBJ1-2; 7 bases align to TRBD1. The CDR3 sequence is 13 residues long. Germline assignment: CDR1 DFQATT and CDR2 SNEGSKA (reference sequence). The V segment lost 6 bases and the J segment 0 bases; nucleotides outside the gene matches: 4. CDR3 in amino acids: CSALGQTNYGYTF. The DNA of the CDR3 is TGCAGTGCCCTGGGACAGACTAACTATGGCTACACCTTC.

This clonotype has ten or more counts. The chain couples TRBV20-1 to TRBJ2-5; perhaps TRBD1 as D (7 bases). The V and J ends lost 0 bases and 5 bases respectively, with 13 bases between them. The germline V gene encodes CDR1 DFQATT and CDR2 SNEGSKA (reference sequence). CDR3 size: 14 residues. The CDR3 here is CSARDQAGGETQYF. The CDR3 region has the DNA TGCAGTGCTAGAGATCAAGCAGGGGGGGAGACCCAGTACTTC.

This clonotype was recorded only once. Just one base apart from a much larger clone, this may be a read error. It is likely a read error, because the conserved phenylalanine at the end of the CDR3 is missing. This rearrangement joins TRBV4-1 to TRBJ2-5, with 9 bases matching TRBD1. Per germline, CDR1 MGHRA and CDR2 YSYEKL. Trimming removed 0 bases from V and 7 bases from J; junction bases left unmatched: 6. This CDR3 region has 15 residues. The CDR3 sequence is CASSQDGTGWGTQYS. The CDR3 bases are TGCGCCAGCAGCCAAGATGGGACAGGGTGGGGGACCCAGTACTCC.

This clonotype was observed many times. The CDR3 here is CASSSEEGEKLFF. CDR3 sequence (DNA): TGTGCCAGCAGCAGTGAGGAGGGTGAAAAACTGTTTTTT. The V gene is TRBV9, the J gene TRBJ1-4; D unclear. This CDR3 is 13 amino acids long. Germline lookup yields CDR1 SGDLS and CDR2 YYNGEE. V shed 4 bases and J shed 7 bases, with 11 bases lying between them.

The chain carries TRBV27 and TRBJ2-3; tentatively, D is TRBD2 (6 bases). The V end was cut by 5 bases, the J end by 2 bases, with 14 bases between. The germline CDR1 and CDR2 sequences are MNHEY and SMNVEV (reference sequence). The CDR3 totals 15 residues. CDR3 loop: CASSLRRAYTDTQYF. CDR3 DNA: TGTGCCAGCAGTCTCCGGAGGGCCTACACAGATACGCAGTATTTT.

This clonotype appeared many times. The rearrangement joins TRBV12-3 or TRBV12-4 to TRBJ2-2; 7 bases map to TRBD1. J lost 1 base, V lost 10 bases, and 6 bases had no gene match. The CDR3 runs 14 residues. The CDR3 loop is CAISSGGNTGELFF. The CDR3 region has the DNA TGTGCCATATCCTCAGGGGGGAACACCGGGGAGCTGTTTTTT.

This chain joins TRBV5-1 and TRBJ2-7; 7 nucleotides align to TRBD1. The CDR3 spans 14 residues. Germline CDR1 and CDR2: SGHRS and YFSETQ. V shed 4 bases and J 3 bases; nucleotides not matched to a gene: 7. The CDR3 DNA sequence: TGCGCCAGCAGCGCCACCGGGACAGACTACGAGCAGTACTTC. Protein product: CASSATGTDYEQYF.

This clonotype was detected a few times. J is TRBJ2-7 and V is TRBV7-9; D gene uncertain. Germline CDR1 is SEHNR and CDR2 is FQNEAQ (reference sequence). Between the trimmed V and J ends, which lost 5 bases and 2 bases, there was a span of 13 bases. CDR3 length: 14 amino acids. This chain's CDR3 is CASSPPVSAYEQYF. DNA of the CDR3: TGTGCCAGCAGCCCCCCTGTGAGTGCCTACGAGCAGTACTTC.

This chain joins TRBV6-5 and TRBJ2-7; D call uncertain. The germline V gene has CDR1 MNHEY and CDR2 SVGAGI. Trimming removed 0 bases at V and 0 bases at J, with 12 bases between. The CDR3 runs 16 residues. The CDR3 DNA follows: TGTGCCAGCAGTTACTCCTCAGCGCCGAGCTCCTACGAGCAGTACTTC. Residues: CASSYSSAPSSYEQYF.

This clonotype was seen at least ten times. V and J are TRBV2 and TRBJ2-7, with 8 bases matching TRBD1. Germline lookup yields CDR1 SNHLY and CDR2 FYNNEI. Unmatched junction bases numbered 3, after V lost 4 bases and J lost 7 bases. The CDR3 loop spans 12 amino acids. The DNA of the CDR3 is TGTGCCAGCAGTGGGACAGGGAGTGAGCAGTACTTC. This translates into CASSGTGSEQYF.

This clonotype was counted ten times or more. The chain couples TRBV2 to TRBJ2-7, with D possibly TRBD1 on 6 matching bases. Between the trimmed V and J ends, which lost 6 bases and 3 bases, there was a span of 12 bases. CDR1 SNHLY and CDR2 FYNNEI come from the germline V gene. This CDR3 spans 13 amino acids. The CDR3 bases are TGTGCCAGCAGGGGGGACAACCTCTACGAGCAGTACTTC. Translating it yields CASRGDNLYEQYF.

This clonotype came up many times. V and J are TRBV11-2 and TRBJ2-7, with TRBD1 as a possible D gene (6 bases). The CDR3 loop spans 12 amino acids. The V end was cut by 0 bases, the J end by 12 bases, with 12 bases between. CDR1 is SGHAT, CDR2 FQNNGV, per germline. CDR3 sequence: CASSLEEGGGYF. The CDR3 nucleotides are TGTGCCAGCAGCTTAGAAGAAGGGGGTGGGTACTTC. Full variable domain (missing parts from reference TRBV11-2 and TRBJ2-7): EAGVAQSPRYKIIEKRQSVAFWCNPISGHATLYWYQQILGQGPKLLIQFQNNGVVDDSQLPKDRFSAERLKGVDSTLKIQPAKLEDSAVYLCASSLEEGGGYFGPGTRLTVT.

This clonotype was seen many times. V is TRBV28 and J is TRBJ2-7; TRBD1 is a possible D gene (5 bases). This CDR3 contains 16 residues. Germline lookup yields CDR1 MDHEN and CDR2 SYDVKM. Trimming cost V 6 bases and J 0 bases, with 18 bases left between them. CDR3 sequence: CASSLDSLRGSYEQYF. The DNA of the CDR3 is TGTGCCAGCAGCCTCGACTCGCTTAGGGGCTCCTACGAGCAGTACTTC.

This clonotype was detected ten times or more. V usage is TRBV28 and J usage is TRBJ1-1, with 7 bases lining up with TRBD1. Germline V gives CDR1 MDHEN, CDR2 SYDVKM. Trimming removed 5 bases from V and 3 bases from J; junction bases left unmatched: 9. The CDR3 is 15 amino acids. In DNA form, the CDR3 reads TGTGCCAGCAGTCTACAGGGGCTAGGGGACACTGAAGCTTTCTTT. Translating it yields CASSLQGLGDTEAFF.

On this clonotype: This likely traces to a read error, being one base from a far larger clone. The J gene is TRBJ2-5, the V gene TRBV10-3; 9 bases map to TRBD2. V was pared by 3 bases and J by 5 bases, with 7 bases of the junction left unmatched. Germline V gives CDR1 ENHRY, CDR2 SYGVKD. CDR3 length: 15 residues. For the CDR3, the DNA is TGTGCCATCAGTGACTTAGCGGGAGCATCCGAGACCCAGTACTTC. Residues: CAISDLAGASETQYF.

This clonotype has a count of ten or more. No conserved phenylalanine or tryptophan ends this CDR3, so it is likely a read error. The limits of the CDR3 on the DNA are not certain, so only TCRdb's listed CDR3 is given. The V call is TRBV20-1, the J call TRBJ2-7; the DNA was not compared with TRBD2, the D call given in the table. Germline lookup yields CDR1 DFQATT and CDR2 SNEGSKA (reference sequence). Ends included, the CDR3 has 12 residues. Here the CDR3 reads CSAHSQLAGGPL.

With respect to this clonotype: Since a much larger clone is just one base distant, this may be a read error. This chain connects TRBV12-3 or TRBV12-4 to TRBJ2-2; 7 bases align to TRBD2. CDR3 length: 15 amino acids. CDR3 coding DNA: TGTGCCAGCAGTCAGGCGGGAGCGAACACCGGGGAGCTGGTTTTT. This sequence encodes CASSQAGANTGELVF.

This clonotype was detected only a few times. The chain recombines TRBV19 with TRBJ2-2; D is ambiguous. Between the trimmed V and J ends, which lost 6 bases and 2 bases, there was a span of 13 bases. The germline V gene encodes CDR1 LNHDA and CDR2 SQIVND (reference sequence). This CDR3 is 15 amino acids long. Here the CDR3 DNA reads TGTGCCAGTAGAGGGTGGGCCCCCAACACCGGGGAGCTGTTTTTT. Its protein product is CASRGWAPNTGELFF.

This clonotype has ten or more counts. This sequence joins TRBV30 and TRBJ1-2, with D perhaps matching TRBD1 (5 bases). Germline-derived CDR1 and CDR2 are GTSNPN and SVGIG (reference sequence). This CDR3 contains 14 residues. The V end was cut by 3 bases, the J end by 8 bases, with 19 bases between. The CDR3 protein is CAWREPMTAGGYTF. The DNA for the CDR3 is TGTGCCTGGAGGGAGCCGATGACAGCGGGCGGCTACACCTTC.

This clonotype was picked up a small number of times. The rearrangement uses TRBV30 and TRBJ1-5, with no clear D. V was cut by 0 bases and J by 0 bases, with 6 bases left in between. Germline V gene sequence: CDR1 GTSNPN, CDR2 SVGIG (reference sequence). CDR3 length: 14 residues. Here the CDR3 DNA reads TGTGCCTGGAGTGTAGGGAATAGCAATCAGCCCCAGCATTTT. It is translated as CAWSVGNSNQPQHF.

This clonotype has only a few counts. The chain recombines TRBV15 with TRBJ1-5; D is undetermined. The germline V gene encodes CDR1 LNHNV and CDR2 YYDKDF (reference sequence). The V and J ends lost 5 bases and 4 bases respectively, with 6 bases between them. The CDR3 spans 12 residues. The CDR3 is CATSRINQPQHF. The CDR3 DNA sequence: TGTGCCACCAGCCGAATAAATCAGCCCCAGCATTTT.

This clonotype occurred a few times. This sequence joins TRBV30 and TRBJ1-2; TRBD1 is a possible D gene (5 bases). Germline V gene lookup returns CDR1 GTSNPN and CDR2 SVGIG (reference sequence). The CDR3 is made up of 15 amino acids. Trimming took off 0 bases at V and 3 bases at J, with 14 bases between the two ends. The DNA for the CDR3 is TGTGCCTGGAGTGTATCGGCAGGGCTGGACTATGGCTACACCTTC. Its translation: CAWSVSAGLDYGYTF.